This is a list of T cell receptor beta chains from one sample in a study of identical twins. TCRdb redid the calling of the 5' RACE reads with MiXCR, one entry per CDR3 protein. The table includes fewer than 250,000 distinct CDR3 sequences, roughly 7% detected once. The same specimen was also included in a second study, on yellow fever vaccine responses in identical twins.

The sequenced material came from memory (CD45RO+) T cells sorted from blood. These receptors originate from a woman aged 18-29 years in good health. Both conserved end residues are part of each CDR3. A D gene is named only where the DNA matches it firmly. Not all rows give a size; the values are once, few, many and, for expanded clones, a class.

few | TRBJ2-7 | TRBD2 | TRBV5-1 | TGCGCCAGCAGCTCGATAGCGGGAGCGGTCTACGAGCAGTACTTC | CASSSIAGAVYEQYF
few | TRBJ2-2 | TRBD1 | TRBV27 | TGTGCCAGCAATCGACTTAGGACAGGAGACACCGGGGAGCTGTTTTTT | CASNRLRTGDTGELFF
. | TRBJ1-6 | TRBD1 | TRBV2 | TGTGCCAGCAGTATAATGACAGGGGGCGATAATTCACCCCTCCACTTT | CASSIMTGGDNSPLHF
. | TRBJ2-2 | . | TRBV27 | TGTGCCAGCATGAGGGCCGGGGAGCTGTTTTTT | CASMRAGELFF
. | TRBJ2-7 | . | TRBV28 | TGTGCCAGCAGTATTTCTAGTCTCTACGAGCAGTACTTC | CASSISSLYEQYF
few | TRBJ2-1 | . | TRBV10-2 | TGCGCCAGCAGTGAGATCTACAATGAGCAGTTCTTC | CASSEIYNEQFF
few | TRBJ1-3 | . | TRBV12-3/TRBV12-4 | TGTGCCAGCAGTTTCTGGGGAGGAAACACCATATATTTT | CASSFWGGNTIYF
few | TRBJ2-6 | . | TRBV5-1 | TGCGCCAGCCGGCTTGATGGGGCCAACGTCCTGACTTTC | CASRLDGANVLTF
many | TRBJ2-6 | . | TRBV7-9 | TGTGCCAGCAGCTTAGAAGGGGCCGGGGCCAACGTCCTGACTTTC | CASSLEGAGANVLTF
many | TRBJ2-2 | . | TRBV5-1 | TGCGCCAGCAGCTTGGGTATCGACGCACGGGAGCTGTTTTTT | CASSLGIDARELFF
. | TRBJ2-7 | . | TRBV6-1 | TGTGCCAGCAAAAACCGGGACCTGCCCTCCTACGAGCAGTACTTC | CASKNRDLPSYEQYF
few | TRBJ2-1 | TRBD1 | TRBV5-8 | TGTGCCAGCAGCCGCGGACAGGCTGGGTACAATGAGCAGTTCTTC | CASSRGQAGYNEQFF
few | TRBJ2-1 | TRBD2 | TRBV7-9 | TGTGCCAGCAGCTTTGCTAGCGGGAGTTTGAATGAGCAGTTCTTC | CASSFASGSLNEQFF
. | TRBJ2-1 | TRBD2 | TRBV10-2 | TGCGCTACCAAAGGGGGGACTAGCGGGACTAGGGGCAATGAGCAGTTCTTC | CATKGGTSGTRGNEQFF
many | TRBJ2-2 | TRBD1 | TRBV11-2 | TGTGCCAGCATCACCGGGACAGCGAACACCGGGGAGCTGTTTTTT | CASITGTANTGELFF
many | TRBJ2-5 | TRBD1 | TRBV19 | TGTGCCAGTCGGTCCCGGGACAGGCAAGAGACCCAGTACTTC | CASRSRDRQETQYF
many | TRBJ2-1 | . | TRBV28 | TGTGCCAGCAGTTTTGGGGCTCAGGGGATTAATGAGCAGTTCTTC | CASSFGAQGINEQFF
few | TRBJ2-3 | TRBD2 | TRBV10-3 | TGTGCCATCAGTGACTACGGGGGGGGCGGTACAGATACGCAGTATTTT | CAISDYGGGGTDTQYF
. | TRBJ2-1 | . | TRBV11-1 | TGTGCCAGCAGCTCGGAGGTTAATGAGCAGTTCTTC | CASSSEVNEQFF
few | TRBJ2-5 | . | TRBV6-1 | TGTGCCAGCAGTGGGGATCGGGGCAGGGCGCAGACCCAGTACTTC | CASSGDRGRAQTQYF
. | TRBJ1-6 | TRBD1 | TRBV5-1 | TGCGCCAGCAGCCCTCCGGGACAGGATTCACCCCTCCACTTT | CASSPPGQDSPLHF
. | TRBJ2-4 | TRBD1 | TRBV19 | TGTGCCAGTAGTATCAAGGGACAGGGGGTCATTCAGTACTTC | CASSIKGQGVIQYF
many | TRBJ2-6 | . | TRBV5-1 | TGCGCCAGCAGCTTGGACCAGGGGTTTACTCGCTCTGGGGCCAACGTCCTGACTTTC | CASSLDQGFTRSGANVLTF
many | TRBJ2-3 | . | TRBV3-1 | TGTGCCAGCAGCCAAGATCGATTGGAAGCGGATACGCAGTATTTT | CASSQDRLEADTQYF
many | TRBJ2-7 | TRBD2 | TRBV12-3/TRBV12-4 | TGTGCCAGCAGCTCCCTAGCGGGAGTCGAGCAGTACTTC | CASSSLAGVEQYF
. | TRBJ1-1 | . | TRBV3-1 | TGTGCCAGCAGCCAAGGGACGGGGACTGAAGCTTTCTTT | CASSQGTGTEAFF
. | TRBJ2-1 | . | TRBV12-3/TRBV12-4 | TGTGCCAGCAGTTTTCGAGGGAGGTCATCCAATGAGCAGTTCTTC | CASSFRGRSSNEQFF
many | TRBJ1-6 | TRBD1 | TRBV10-3 | TGTGCCATCAGATCAGACAGGGGAGATTCACCCCTCCACTTT | CAIRSDRGDSPLHF
. | TRBJ2-7 | . | TRBV6-1 | TGTGCCAGCAGACCGAGGAACACTATCTACGAGCAGTACTTC | CASRPRNTIYEQYF
many | TRBJ2-2 | . | TRBV27 | TGTGCCAGCAGTTCCAGGACTCCGTTGGGGAACACCGGGGAGCTGTTTTTT | CASSSRTPLGNTGELFF
few | TRBJ2-1 | TRBD2 | TRBV12-5 | TGTGCTAGTGGCCCGAACCCCGGACTAGCGGGAGACAATGAGCAGTTCTTC | CASGPNPGLAGDNEQFF
many | TRBJ2-1 | . | TRBV29-1 | TGCAGCGTGATCCGGGACTGGGCCTACAATGAGCAGTTCTTC | CSVIRDWAYNEQFF